Given below is one T cell receptor (beta chain) in context. Antigen: not known. The sample originates from a study of cytomegalovirus exposure and HLA in healthy donors. PCR primers comprised 60 Vbeta and 13 Jbeta primers. Some clones are missing from TCRdb's copy, which holds only in-frame ones; the method was immunoSEQ multiplex PCR. The profile shows about 89,000 clones, around 84% of them singletons. Study findings and constraints: TCR association rates varied by HLA locus in a later analysis, with DRB1 highest and HLA-C lowest. Some TCR beta chains (roughly 150 of them) were listed as cytomegalovirus-associated. Later analysis found that TCR beta chains associated with HLA were more clonally expanded than other, equally common chains.

This clonotype originated in a man aged 35 to 55 in good health and CMV-seropositive. Sequenced material: PBMCs.

The DNA of the CDR3 is TGTGCCAGCAGCTCGGGACTAGCGGGAGGGTACAATGAGCAGTTCTTC. Residues: CASSSGLAGGYNEQFF. This chain links TRBV7-2 with TRBJ2-1; 16 bases are a match to TRBD2. Germline V CDR1 and CDR2: SGHTA, FQGNSA. Unmatched junction bases numbered 1, after V lost 4 bases and J lost 4 bases. The length of the CDR3 is 16 residues.